The following is a T cell receptor (beta chain) sequence with its context. The antigen it recognizes is unknown. No base quality values were provided; no much bigger clone lies one nucleotide off. TCR CDR3 regions were amplified from genomic DNA by multiplex PCR using the deep immunoSEQ assay. Genomic DNA extracted from each cell subset was distributed evenly over all wells of several immunoSEQ 96-well plates, and each plate served as one replicate. For sorted subsets, 200 to 250 ng genomic DNA, equal to approximately 30,000 T cell genomes, was loaded into each replicate PCR. The purified libraries were quantified using a Qubit 3.0 fluorometer, sized with a Bioanalyzer 2100, and then quantified again using the KAPA Library Quantification kit. Every immunoSEQ 96-well plate was sequenced on a dedicated single-read 150-cycle Illumina NextSeq 550 flow cell. Regarding the original processing steps: Because only junctional sequences without quality scores were contained in the immunoSEQ output, filtering matching that applied to full-length reads could not be performed. To assign V/J genes and CDR3, sequences were annotated against IMGT germline references using PyIR, a Python wrapper for IgBLAST v1.9. Any read was removed if the V/J assignment was weak (E-value above 1e-6), the CDR3 was missing, or the read contained stop codons, out-of-frame junctions, or ambiguous translated residues. V3J clonotypes were defined as sequences sharing an identical inferred V gene, J gene, and CDR3 amino acid sequence. Percentage overlap between repertoires was calculated by dividing the number of shared unique clonotypes by the size of the smaller repertoire. RTK rarefaction, the Chao1 estimator, and Recon v2.1 estimates of unobserved clonotypes were used to assess repertoire richness. Generation probabilities for all TCRbeta clonotypes obtained by the gDNA method from four donors were computed using OLGA. Entries here come from immuneACCESS through TCRdb and include only in-frame sequences with V and J called. Some clones fail to appear in such tables; in the studies checked, an unresolved V gene covers under half of the shortfall, and the cause of the remainder is unknown. V and J calls and clone size are given by that table; D and trimming were obtained from the DNA. The sample table lists about 2.1 million clones, around 93% of them with a count of one. Clones ranked in the top ten supply 1.5% to 2% of the sample.

This record belongs to a study of shared clonotypes between healthy human individuals (dated by TCRdb to 2018 to 2020). For context, the study as a whole: The cohort included a few men and two women between 18 and 49 years of age. For each donor, three plates each were used for CD4 naive and CD4 memory, two plates were used for CD8 naive, and one plate was used for CD8 memory. To estimate repertoire size and how much clonotypes are shared between individuals, the study performed deep sequencing of blood TCR repertoires from 4 to 6 healthy adults. Libraries were prepared and TCR repertoires were sequenced by different laboratories using diverse techniques, in order to increase sequencing depth and limit assay-specific biases. Leukapheresis yielded between about 0.94 and 10 billion PBMCs per donor.

What the study reported, not specific to this receptor: Because the study included only a small number of donors, the genetic and exposure-history diversity represented was limited. Sampling was limited to blood, and TCR repertoires in tissue likely differ from TCR repertoires in blood. Larger estimated clonotype richness was generally found for naive subsets than for memory subsets. Approximately 5% of naive CD4, around 3.6% of naive CD8, 2.3% of memory CD4, and around 0.4% of memory CD8 clonotypes were shared across a few donors. Compared with non-shared clonotypes, the clonotypes found in all four sorted-subset donors had higher generation probabilities. Based on pairwise subsampling, the degree of clonotype sharing among donors was expected to be affected by sequencing depth. Rarefaction of sorted-subset datasets indicated incomplete sequencing despite the large sequencing depth.

CD8 naive samples consisted of CD45RO-negative cells that were positively selected for CCR7, yielding a CD45RA+CCR7+ population without TemRA cells. Healthy HIV-negative adults with no recently reported acute infections or vaccinations were included as donors. All donors were Caucasian adults living in Nashville, Tennessee, USA. Blood was obtained by leukapheresis, after which PBMCs were separated by Ficoll-Histopaque density gradient centrifugation and cryopreserved in liquid nitrogen vapor phase. Purity and quantity of every magnetically sorted T cell population were checked by analytical flow cytometry. From each sorted fraction, genomic DNA was isolated and quantified by UV absorbance on a Nanodrop 2000c. CDR1 is given as SEHNR and CDR2 as FQNEAQ, both from the germline V gene (reference sequence). V is clipped by 5 bases and J by 3 bases, and the sequence between their germline boundaries is 20 bases long. The CDR3 holds 16 amino acids from the cysteine to the phenylalanine. Of the read, only the CDR3 DNA is kept; its 48 bases are in frame from base 1.

This sequence uses TRBV7-9 and TRBJ2-7, and TRBD2 may be the D gene, going by 5 matching bases. The sequence derives from a man aged 18-30 years in good health. Some clones in this sample may be carry-over from other donors' samples. Sequenced sample: naive CD8+ T cells from PBMCs. The cell subset or site label for this specimen denotes: CD45RA+CCR7+. The sequenced DNA: TGTGCCAGCAGCCCCGGAGGAGGATGGTCAAGCTACGAGCAGTACTTC. It codes for CASSPGGGWSSYEQYF.